This T cell receptor beta chain was captured in a study of T cell repertoires in cytomegalovirus infection. TCRdb fed the reads into MiXCR, producing one record per CDR3 protein. Of under 200,000 distinct CDR3 sequences listed, about 28% are singletons. As for this clonotype: No antigen is known for it.

Germline-derived CDR1 and CDR2 are MNHEY and SVGAGI. This CDR3 contains 14 residues. V was clipped by 4 bases and J by 4 bases, with 12 bases between them. The study, taken as a whole, reports: Adding up the frequency of public TCR beta families identified people who carried CMV plus the relevant HLA. The ex vivo response was dominated by HLA-C-restricted CMV-specific TCR beta clonotypes.

This clonotype originated in a human donor in good health (CMV status not recorded). Some clones in this sample may be carry-over from other donors' samples. This chain joins TRBV6-5 and TRBJ2-3; the D is unclear. The source material was PBMCs. The CDR3 region is CASSSRYEADTQYF. CDR3 DNA: TGTGCCAGCAGTTCCCGGTACGAAGCAGATACGCAGTATTTT.